The 4 T cell receptor beta chains below come from one sample, sequenced in a study of cytomegalovirus exposure and HLA in healthy donors. The PCR made use of 60 Vbeta and 13 Jbeta primers. Assay: immunoSEQ multiplex PCR; the TCRdb copy retains only in-frame clones and omits some. The sample carries some 120,000 clones, about 73% recorded once. Sequenced: PBMCs. Receptors originate from a woman in her 50s in good health and CMV-seropositive.

V gene TRBV6-5 combines with J gene TRBJ1-4, with D possibly matching TRBD1 (6 bases). V was pared by 8 bases and J by 8 bases, with 18 bases between. This CDR3 region has 14 residues. Germline CDR1 is MNHEY and CDR2 is SVGAGI. This CDR3 is CASSGGARGEKLFF. The CDR3 nucleotides are TGTGCCAGCTCCGGGGGGGCGCGGGGGGAAAAACTGTTTTTT.

This clone was detected only once. The rearrangement links TRBV2 to TRBJ2-5, with a possible D match to TRBD1 (5 bases). Germline-derived CDR1 and CDR2 are SNHLY and FYNNEI. The CDR3 loop spans 13 amino acids. The germline V and J ends were trimmed by 2 bases and 2 bases, with 6 bases remaining between them. The chain's CDR3 is CASSERGQETQYF. The DNA of the CDR3 is TGTGCCAGCAGTGAAAGGGGACAAGAGACCCAGTACTTC.

The chain couples TRBV5-1 to TRBJ1-5, with unresolved D. CDR3 length: 13 residues. Trimming took off 0 bases at V and 6 bases at J, with 7 bases between the two ends. CDR1 SGHRS and CDR2 YFSETQ come from the germline V gene. DNA for the CDR3: TGCGCCAGCAGCTTGGGTGCGGGTCAGCCCCAGCATTTT. This codes for CASSLGAGQPQHF.

The table lists this clone with a few counts. The V gene is TRBV5-5, the J gene TRBJ1-5, with 7 bases lining up with TRBD1. The CDR3 has 14 residues. The germline CDR1 and CDR2 sequences are SGHKS and YYEKEE (reference sequence). V shed 0 bases, J shed 6 bases, and the junction held 3 bases outside the gene matches. CDR3 amino acids: CASSLGQGTQPQHF. The CDR3 DNA reads TGTGCCAGCAGCTTGGGACAGGGTACTCAGCCCCAGCATTTT. Filled out from reference TRBV5-5 and TRBJ1-5, the complete variable domain reads DAGVTQSPTHLIKTRGQQVTLRCSPISGHKSVSWYQQVLGQGPQFIFQYYEKEERGRGNFPDRFSARQFPNYSSELNVNALLLGDSALYLCASSLGQGTQPQHFGDGTRLSIL.